Shown below are 30 T cell receptor beta chains from a single sample sequenced in a study of T cell repertoires in cytomegalovirus infection. Their target antigens are unknown. TCRdb redid the calling of the reads with MiXCR, one entry per CDR3 protein. This sample yields around 300,000 distinct CDR3 sequences, of which 20% to 25% are seen a single time; roughly 15% belongs to the top ten. This material consisted of cultured PBMCs, taken from culture after CMV antigen stimulation. Receptor source: a human donor in good health (CMV status not recorded). Some clones in this sample may be carry-over from other donors' samples.

This clonotype was seen many times. The chain has TRBV7-2 and TRBJ2-1; 11 bases align to TRBD2. V lost 5 bases, J lost 3 bases, and 9 bases stayed unmatched. The CDR3 contains 17 residues. The germline gives CDR1 SGHTA, CDR2 FQGNSA. The CDR3 sequence is CASSPRGGTSGYNEQFF. The CDR3 DNA reads TGTGCCAGCAGCCCTAGGGGGGGGACTAGCGGCTACAATGAGCAGTTCTTC.

The chain joins TRBV28 to TRBJ1-2; D not certain. Germline loops: CDR1 MDHEN, CDR2 SYDVKM. The V end lost 7 bases, the J end lost 4 bases, and 10 bases lay between the germline ends. This CDR3 region has 12 residues. The CDR3 loop reads CASTIDGYGYTF. CDR3 in DNA: TGTGCCAGCACCATAGACGGCTATGGCTACACCTTC.

This clonotype was detected a few times. The chain combines TRBV4-3 with TRBJ2-2; perhaps D is TRBD1 or TRBD2 (5 bases each). Germline V gene lookup returns CDR1 LGHNA and CDR2 YSLEER. Trimming took 0 bases from V and 2 from J, leaving 16 bases between them. This CDR3 spans 18 amino acids. The CDR3 protein is CASSQEWGLGRNTGELFF. CDR3 DNA: TGCGCCAGCAGCCAAGAATGGGGGTTAGGGAGAAACACCGGGGAGCTGTTTTTT.

This rearrangement joins TRBV27 to TRBJ2-1, with 9 bases lining up with TRBD2. J gave up 0 bases and V 7 bases, and 13 bases lay outside the gene matches. The CDR3 has 18 residues. Per germline, CDR1 MNHEY and CDR2 SMNVEV (reference sequence). Here the CDR3 reads CASTKGPGLASSYNEQFF. CDR3 coding DNA: TGTGCCAGCACCAAAGGCCCAGGACTAGCGAGCTCCTACAATGAGCAGTTCTTC.

The rearrangement uses TRBV20-1 and TRBJ1-1; maybe TRBD1 (5 bases). Germline values: CDR1 DFQATT, CDR2 SNEGSKA (reference sequence). Trimming stripped 5 bases from V and 6 bases from J, with 13 bases between. This CDR3 has 12 residues. For the CDR3, the DNA is TGCAGTGCTGGGGGGAACGTGGCTGAAGCTTTCTTT. This codes for CSAGGNVAEAFF.

The CDR3 here is CASIAGAGSTDTQYF. In DNA, the CDR3 is TGTGCCAGCATCGCGGGCGCAGGCTCCACAGATACGCAGTATTTT. The chain joins TRBV7-2 to TRBJ2-3; D may be TRBD2 (5 bases). This CDR3 spans 15 amino acids. V lost 7 bases and J lost 2, with 16 bases in between. Per the germline V gene, CDR1 is SGHTA and CDR2 is FQGNSA.

V gene TRBV12-3 or TRBV12-4 combines with J gene TRBJ2-1; 9 positions agree with TRBD1. V dropped 1 base and J dropped 12; count of bases not matched to a gene: 7. The CDR3 is 14 residues long. CDR3 nucleotide sequence: TGTGCCAGCAGTTTAGGACAGGGGGTTTGGGGGCAGTTCTTC. This encodes CASSLGQGVWGQFF.

This chain uses TRBV5-1 with TRBJ1-5, with D perhaps TRBD1 (6 bases). V dropped 4 bases and J dropped 3 bases, with 11 bases sitting between them. Germline assignment: CDR1 SGHRS and CDR2 YFSETQ. The CDR3 totals 14 residues. The CDR3 here is CASSPTGPNQPQHF. The CDR3 DNA is TGCGCCAGCAGCCCAACAGGGCCCAATCAGCCCCAGCATTTT.

This clonotype has a single count. The V gene is TRBV4-3, the J gene TRBJ2-1; no definite D call. The CDR3 totals 15 residues. From germline, CDR1 is LGHNA and CDR2 YSLEER. Trimming took 0 bases from V and 7 from J, leaving 13 bases between them. CDR3 in amino acids: CASSQDLETPNEQFF. In DNA, the CDR3 is TGCGCCAGCAGCCAAGATCTAGAAACGCCTAATGAGCAGTTCTTC.

This clonotype was counted ten times or more. As DNA, the CDR3 is TGTGCCAGCAGGACAGGGGGGAGGTCTGAAGCTTTCTTT. Translating it yields CASRTGGRSEAFF. This chain connects TRBV7-8 to TRBJ1-1; TRBD1 matches 9 bases. Per the germline V gene, CDR1 is SGHVS and CDR2 is FQNEAQ. CDR3 length: 13 amino acids. The trim removed 6 bases at V and 6 bases at J, leaving 5 bases unmatched. The whole variable domain, filled in from reference TRBV7-8 and TRBJ1-1, reads GAGVSQSPRYKVAKRGQDVALRCDPISGHVSLFWYQQALGQGPEFLTYFQNEAQLDKSGLPSDRFFAERPEGSVSTLKIQRTQQEDSAVYLCASRTGGRSEAFFGQGTRLTVV.

This sequence joins TRBV24-1 and TRBJ2-4; 11 bases agree with TRBD1. The CDR3 length is 14 residues. The J segment lost 8 bases and the V segment lost 9 bases, leaving 8 bases of the junction unmatched. Germline loops: CDR1 KGHDR, CDR2 SFDVKD. Here the CDR3 DNA reads TGTGCCACCCGTGGACAGGGGGCGACTGACATTCAGTACTTC. It specifies CATRGQGATDIQYF.

This clonotype was detected ten times or more. The chain employs TRBV7-2 and TRBJ2-7, with 9 positions matching TRBD2. CDR1 and CDR2 (germline): SGHTA, FQGNSA. V shed 7 bases and J 7 bases; nucleotides not matched to a gene: 17. This CDR3 is 16 amino acids long. CDR3 DNA sequence: TGTGCCAGCAATTGGGAGGGCGGGAGGGCCTTGGGTGAGCAGTACTTC. Encoded protein: CASNWEGGRALGEQYF.

By share of the sample, this clonotype is medium-sized. The chain couples TRBV7-2 to TRBJ2-7; D is unclear. Germline assignment: CDR1 SGHTA and CDR2 FQGNSA. Trimming cost V 6 bases and J 4 bases, with 31 bases left between them. CDR3 length: 19 amino acids. The CDR3: CASRFILRYLKPLGYEQYV. For the CDR3, the DNA is TGTGCCAGCAGGTTTATTTTGCGGTACTTAAAACCCCTCGGGTACGAGCAGTACGTC.

This sequence joins TRBV18 and TRBJ2-1; TRBD2 matches at 9 bases. The germline V gene has CDR1 KGHSH and CDR2 LQKENI. The CDR3 is 16 amino acids. Germline trimming cut 1 base from V and 4 bases from J; bases unmatched to any gene: 5. DNA for the CDR3: TGTGCCAGCTCACCACAGGCTAGCGGGGCGTACAATGAGCAGTTCTTC. Its protein is CASSPQASGAYNEQFF. Supplemented by reference TRBV18 and TRBJ2-1, the full variable domain reads NAGVMQNPRHLVRRRGQEARLRCSPMKGHSHVYWYRQLPEEGLKFMVYLQKENIIDESGMPKERFSAEFPKEGPSILRIQQVVRGDSAAYFCASSPQASGAYNEQFFGPGTRLTVL.

This clonotype was picked up a small number of times. The chain couples TRBV27 to TRBJ2-2; D gene unclear. The ends were cut back, 0 bases at V and 6 bases at J, with 11 bases in the middle. CDR1 and CDR2 (germline): MNHEY, SMNVEV (reference sequence). This CDR3 spans 15 amino acids. Written as DNA, the CDR3 is TGTGCCAGCAGTTTATCGGGGTTCCCGGCCGGGGAGCTGTTTTTT. It encodes CASSLSGFPAGELFF.

This rearrangement joins TRBV6-2 or TRBV6-3 to TRBJ2-1; D remains ambiguous. The V gene lost 0 bases and the J gene lost 4 bases, with 10 bases spanning the gap. Germline V gives CDR1 MNHEY, CDR2 SVGEGT. The CDR3 is 15 residues long. CDR3 amino acids: CASSYSNSGYNEQFF. The CDR3 bases are TGTGCCAGCAGTTACTCGAATTCCGGGTACAATGAGCAGTTCTTC.

V and J are TRBV27 and TRBJ2-1; 9 positions agree with TRBD1. The length of the CDR3 is 14 residues. V shed 7 bases and J 2 bases; nucleotides not matched to a gene: 3. From germline, CDR1 is MNHEY and CDR2 SMNVEV (reference sequence). CDR3 nucleotide sequence: TGTGCCAGCACCAGACAGGGGGCCTACAATGAGCAGTTCTTC. This encodes CASTRQGAYNEQFF.

The chain is built from TRBV12-3 or TRBV12-4 and TRBJ2-1; D is uncertain. The CDR3 length is 13 residues. Trimming stripped 6 bases from V and 7 bases from J, with 13 bases between. Written as DNA, the CDR3 is TGTGCCAGCAGCCTGCAACTTGCGAATGAGCAGTTCTTC. It translates to CASSLQLANEQFF.

The chain uses TRBV12-3 or TRBV12-4 and TRBJ1-1; the match to TRBD1 covers 8 bases. The CDR3 has 16 amino acids. J gave up 2 bases and V 7 bases, and 12 bases lay outside the gene matches. CDR3 loop: CASTLNTGGANTEAFF. The CDR3 DNA follows: TGTGCCAGCACCCTTAACACAGGGGGAGCAAACACTGAAGCTTTCTTT.

A few counts support this clonotype. The genes are TRBV12-3 or TRBV12-4 and TRBJ2-5, with 7 nucleotides matching TRBD2. After removal of 8 bases from V and 4 bases from J, the junction contained 10 bases not matched to a gene. The CDR3 sequence is 14 residues long. The CDR3 loop is CASAKTSVRETQYF. The CDR3 DNA reads TGTGCCAGCGCCAAAACTAGCGTAAGAGAGACCCAGTACTTC.

This sequence joins TRBV7-2 and TRBJ2-2; 7 nucleotides align to TRBD1. This CDR3 has 14 residues. After removal of 4 bases from V and 6 bases from J, the junction contained 5 bases not matched to a gene. CDR1 and CDR2 (germline): SGHTA, FQGNSA. Here the CDR3 DNA reads TGTGCCAGCAGCTCACAGGGGAATGCCGGGGAGCTGTTTTTT. Its protein is CASSSQGNAGELFF.

The chain uses TRBV19 and TRBJ1-5; D gene uncertain. V lost 3 bases and J 11 bases, leaving 8 bases between the germline ends. Germline CDR1 LNHDA, CDR2 SQIVND (reference sequence). The CDR3 has 11 residues. CDR3 coding DNA: TGTGCCAGTAGTATTGCAGGTTCCCAGCATTTT. This encodes CASSIAGSQHF.

The chain carries TRBV11-2 and TRBJ1-2; tentatively, D is TRBD1 (6 bases). Germline V gene data show CDR1 as SGHAT and CDR2 as FQNNGV. This CDR3 has 16 residues. Trimming removed 5 bases at V and 4 bases at J, with 20 bases between. This CDR3 is CASSQKITGATYGYTF. CDR3 nucleotides: TGTGCCAGCAGCCAAAAAATAACGGGGGCTACCTATGGCTACACCTTC.

The rearrangement links TRBV18 to TRBJ1-2; no firm D call. The germline CDR1 and CDR2 sequences are KGHSH and LQKENI. The V gene lost 2 bases and the J gene lost 4 bases, with 11 bases spanning the gap. The CDR3 contains 14 residues. The CDR3 here is CASSPNPAVYGYTF. The DNA for the CDR3 is TGTGCCAGCTCACCAAATCCAGCAGTCTATGGCTACACCTTC.

This sequence joins TRBV5-4 and TRBJ1-4; D perhaps matches TRBD1 (5 bases). V lost 4 bases to trimming and J lost 9 bases, with 19 bases between them. This CDR3 has 15 residues. The germline V gene encodes CDR1 SGHNT and CDR2 YYREEE (reference sequence). CDR3 sequence (DNA): TGTGCCAGCAGCACCCCCCAGCAGGGAAGTCAAAAACTGTTTTTT. It specifies CASSTPQQGSQKLFF. The full variable domain, its missing parts supplied by reference TRBV5-4 and TRBJ1-4, is ETGVTQSPTHLIKTRGQQVTLRCSSQSGHNTVSWYQQALGQGPQFIFQYYREEENGRGNFPPRFSGLQFPNYSSELNVNALELDDSALYLCASSTPQQGSQKLFFGSGTQLSVL.

V gene TRBV6-5 combines with J gene TRBJ1-5, with TRBD1 matching 7 bases. This CDR3 is built from 16 residues. The germline V gene has CDR1 MNHEY and CDR2 SVGAGI. Unmatched junction bases numbered 13, after V lost 1 base and J lost 10 bases. CDR3 region: CASSYLDNRGPGPQHF. DNA for the CDR3: TGTGCCAGCAGTTACTTGGACAACAGGGGTCCTGGTCCCCAGCATTTT.

This clonotype was detected a few times. The rearrangement uses TRBV7-2 and TRBJ2-4; no definite D call. The germline V and J ends were trimmed by 4 bases and 0 bases, with 16 bases remaining between them. Germline CDR1 SGHTA, CDR2 FQGNSA. CDR3 length: 17 residues. The CDR3 bases are TGTGCCAGCAGCTCACAAGGTCTAGTATTAGCCAAAAACATTCAGTACTTC. It specifies CASSSQGLVLAKNIQYF.

The chain has TRBV7-9 and TRBJ2-1; D call uncertain. Per the germline V gene, CDR1 is SEHNR and CDR2 is FQNEAQ (reference sequence). This CDR3 spans 16 amino acids. Trimming removed 4 bases from V and 7 bases from J, with 20 bases in between. The DNA for the CDR3 is TGTGCCAGCAGCTCAAATGGGGATTATGGGCGTAATGAGCAGTTCTTC. It is translated as CASSSNGDYGRNEQFF.

A few counts support this clonotype. The chain carries TRBV19 and TRBJ2-3; 9 nucleotides line up with TRBD2. In germline, CDR1 is LNHDA, CDR2 SQIVND (reference sequence). J was trimmed by 0 bases and V by 3 bases; bases with no gene match: 4. This CDR3 has 16 amino acids. Written as DNA, the CDR3 is TGTGCCAGTAGTATTGGACTAGCGACTAGCACAGATACGCAGTATTTT. Translation gives CASSIGLATSTDTQYF.

This clonotype appeared many times. The chain carries TRBV11-3 and TRBJ2-2, with 8 nucleotides matching TRBD2. Unmatched junction bases numbered 3, after V lost 2 bases and J lost 1 base. This CDR3 spans 16 amino acids. From germline, CDR1 is SGHNT and CDR2 YENEEA. The CDR3 bases are TGTGCCAGCAGCTTAACGACTAGCGAGAACACCGGGGAGCTGTTTTTT. Its protein product is CASSLTTSENTGELFF.